A single sample gave rise to the 18 T cell receptor beta chains below, sequenced in a study of blood T cell repertoires in COVID-19. Clones were read by immunoSEQ multiplex PCR, and TCRdb kept only the in-frame ones, dropping some. There are about 530,000 clones in the sample; 85% to 90% occur only once, and roughly 8% lies in the top ten. Material: peripheral blood. The origin of the receptors is a woman aged 45-65 years with COVID-19, enrolled during active disease.

Remarks on this clone: Other DNA sequences in this specimen translate into the identical CDR3. This chain connects TRBV6-5 to TRBJ1-1, with a possible D match to TRBD1 (6 bases). Between the trimmed V and J ends, which lost 8 bases and 4 bases, there was a span of 11 bases. Germline V gene sequence: CDR1 MNHEY, CDR2 SVGAGI. The CDR3 is 12 amino acids. CDR3 in amino acids: CASRTGITEAFF. The CDR3 nucleotides are TGTGCCAGCCGTACAGGGATCACTGAAGCTTTCTTT.

This chain links TRBV12-5 with TRBJ2-3; 10 positions agree with TRBD2. Per germline, CDR1 LGHNT and CDR2 FRNRAP. CDR3 length equals 16 residues. The trim removed 6 bases at V and 2 bases at J, leaving 8 bases unmatched. The CDR3 protein is CASGPLAGAHTDTQYF. The CDR3 DNA sequence: TGTGCTAGTGGGCCCCTAGCGGGGGCTCACACAGATACGCAGTATTTT.

This rearrangement joins TRBV7-2 to TRBJ1-5; D may be TRBD1 (6 bases). Deletions cut 2 bases from V and 9 bases from J, with 14 bases between. Per the germline V gene, CDR1 is SGHTA and CDR2 is FQGNSA. The CDR3 contains 14 residues. CDR3 sequence (DNA): TGTGCCAGCAGCTTACTAGGGGGGGGCCGGCCCCAGCATTTT. Translated: CASSLLGGGRPQHF.

Written as DNA, the CDR3 is TGTGCCAGCAGTTTCTGGGGACAGGGCTATGGCTACACCTTC. The encoded protein is CASSFWGQGYGYTF. The chain carries TRBV28 and TRBJ1-2, with 9 nucleotides matching TRBD1. From germline, CDR1 is MDHEN and CDR2 SYDVKM. This CDR3 region has 14 residues. V gave up 3 bases and J gave up 4 bases; unmatched junction bases: 3.

The chain recombines TRBV27 with TRBJ1-2; TRBD1 agrees at 8 bases. The CDR3 extends over 14 amino acids. The J segment lost 8 bases and the V segment lost 6 bases, leaving 11 bases of the junction unmatched. CDR1 and CDR2 (germline): MNHEY, SMNVEV (reference sequence). The CDR3 spells CASSPGQGGNGYTF. The CDR3 DNA sequence: TGTGCCAGCAGCCCCGGACAGGGTGGAAACGGCTACACCTTC.

This chain joins TRBV6-6 and TRBJ2-7; 7 bases are shared with TRBD1. Germline CDR1 is MNHNY and CDR2 is SVGAGI (reference sequence). Trimming cost V 5 bases and J 3 bases; bases outside gene matches: 10. This CDR3 contains 15 residues. CDR3 sequence: CASSGEGQRYYEQYF. The DNA for the CDR3 is TGTGCCAGCAGTGGTGAGGGACAGAGGTACTACGAGCAGTACTTC.

This chain links TRBV2 with TRBJ2-4; possibly TRBD2 for D (5 bases). This CDR3 has 14 amino acids. The V gene lost 8 bases and the J gene lost 0 bases, with 11 bases spanning the gap. CDR1 is SNHLY, CDR2 FYNNEI, per germline. CDR3 sequence: CASLFGLAKNIQYF. Here the CDR3 DNA reads TGTGCCAGCTTGTTCGGACTAGCCAAAAACATTCAGTACTTC.

The V call is TRBV19, the J call TRBJ2-7; TRBD1 aligns across 7 bases. There are 13 residues in the CDR3. Losses at the gene ends were 7 bases for V and 2 bases for J; bases not matched to a gene: 5. Germline values: CDR1 LNHDA, CDR2 SQIVND (reference sequence). As DNA, the CDR3 is TGTGCCAGTATCGGGGACAGTACCTACGAGCAGTACTTC. Its protein is CASIGDSTYEQYF.

The rearrangement links TRBV10-3 to TRBJ2-7; TRBD2 agrees at 7 bases. The CDR3 contains 13 residues. Per the germline V gene, CDR1 is ENHRY and CDR2 is SYGVKD. Losses at the gene ends were 10 bases for V and 3 bases for J; bases not matched to a gene: 9. CDR3 amino acids: CATGRGPRYEQYF. The CDR3 bases are TGTGCCACGGGGAGGGGCCCCCGCTACGAGCAGTACTTC.

The V call is TRBV19, the J call TRBJ2-1; 14 positions agree with TRBD2. Germline CDR1 is LNHDA and CDR2 is SQIVND (reference sequence). V lost 1 base, J lost 0 bases, and 8 bases stayed unmatched. There are 20 residues in the CDR3. CDR3 region: CASSIVGTSGGQSSYNEQFF. The CDR3 region has the DNA TGTGCCAGTAGTATAGTGGGGACTAGCGGGGGCCAGAGCTCCTACAATGAGCAGTTCTTC.

The J gene is TRBJ1-4, the V gene TRBV19, with D possibly matching TRBD1 (5 bases). With 7 bases removed from V and 8 bases from J, the gap between germline ends came to 14 bases. The CDR3 consists of 13 residues. The germline V gene has CDR1 LNHDA and CDR2 SQIVND (reference sequence). DNA of the CDR3: TGTGCCAGTACAGGCGGGGGATTCGAAAAACTGTTTTTT. Translated, it gives CASTGGGFEKLFF.

V gene TRBV6-6 combines with J gene TRBJ2-4; D call uncertain. The CDR3 has 13 amino acids. The ends were cut back, 4 bases at V and 7 bases at J, with 11 bases in the middle. The germline gives CDR1 MNHNY, CDR2 SVGAGI (reference sequence). The CDR3 reads CASSSAELNIQYF. The CDR3 DNA is TGTGCCAGCAGTTCCGCGGAGCTCAACATTCAGTACTTC.

This CDR3 is CATEPGQPQHF. CDR3 sequence (DNA): TGTGCCACCGAACCCGGTCAGCCCCAGCATTTT. The chain recombines TRBV6-5 with TRBJ1-5; D is uncertain. The CDR3 totals 11 residues. The germline V and J ends were trimmed by 10 bases and 6 bases, with 10 bases remaining between them. Germline V gene sequence: CDR1 MNHEY, CDR2 SVGAGI.

The J gene is TRBJ1-6, the V gene TRBV4-1; 8 bases are a match to TRBD1. Losses at the gene ends were 0 bases for V and 9 bases for J; bases not matched to a gene: 1. This CDR3 spans 14 amino acids. The germline CDR1 and CDR2 sequences are MGHRA and YSYEKL. The CDR3 sequence: CASSQEQGVSPLHF. CDR3 DNA: TGCGCCAGCAGCCAAGAACAGGGGGTTTCACCCCTCCACTTT.

The chain combines TRBV10-1 with TRBJ2-3; TRBD1 matches 8 bases. Trimming cost V 4 bases and J 4 bases; bases outside gene matches: 4. The CDR3 loop spans 14 amino acids. Germline V CDR1 and CDR2: WNHNN, SYGVQD (reference sequence). CDR3 residues: CASSGQGFPDTQYF. The CDR3 coding sequence is TGCGCCAGCAGTGGACAGGGGTTTCCAGATACGCAGTATTTT.

The chain is built from TRBV25-1 and TRBJ1-2, with 9 bases fitting TRBD1. Per the germline V gene, CDR1 is MGHDK and CDR2 is SYGVNS. The V gene end was trimmed by 1 base and the J gene end by 8 bases; junction bases not matched to a gene: 5. The CDR3 has 14 amino acids. CDR3 sequence reads: CASSEWDRVQGYTF. The CDR3 bases are TGTGCCAGCAGTGAATGGGACAGGGTTCAAGGCTACACCTTC.

This chain uses TRBV7-3 with TRBJ1-1, with 7 bases matching TRBD1. With 1 base clipped from V and 2 bases from J, the junction kept 16 bases outside the gene matches. The CDR3 has 19 amino acids. In germline, CDR1 is SGHTA, CDR2 FQGTGA. The CDR3 loop is CASSLILGTAFVGNTEAFF. In nucleotides, the CDR3 is TGTGCCAGCAGCTTAATTCTTGGGACAGCTTTTGTGGGAAACACTGAAGCTTTCTTT.

V and J are TRBV5-1 and TRBJ2-2; TRBD2 agrees at 8 bases. The CDR3 loop spans 15 amino acids. J was trimmed by 0 bases and V by 7 bases; bases with no gene match: 5. Germline assignment: CDR1 SGHRS and CDR2 YFSETQ. The CDR3 spells CASRPGGANTGELFF. The CDR3 region has the DNA TGCGCCAGCCGACCCGGGGGGGCGAACACCGGGGAGCTGTTTTTT.